This TCR beta chain emerged from a study of blood T cell repertoires in COVID-19. Study summary: Samples of COVID-19 (acute and convalescent) were obtained from the United States, Italy and Spain.

Seattle's cohort entered during active infection and was followed longitudinally. V shed 1 base, J shed 7 bases, and the junction held 5 bases outside the gene matches. Germline lookup yields CDR1 LGHDT and CDR2 YNNKEL (reference sequence). The CDR3 has 15 amino acids. This clone was seen a handful of times. As originally analysed: It was from reference gene primer amplification that nucleated cell counts were estimated. Some clones are missing from TCRdb's copy, which holds only in-frame ones; the method was immunoSEQ multiplex PCR. That table supplies the V and J calls and clone size; D and trimming were determined from the DNA. The sample has 96,000 or so clones; approximately 90% are singletons.

The receptor's source is a human donor with COVID-19, enrolled during active disease. The donor label of this sample is uncertain. The sequenced sample consisted of peripheral blood. The chain couples TRBV3-1 (or the pseudogene TRBV3-2) to TRBJ2-1, with TRBD2 matching 9 bases. Written as DNA, the CDR3 is TGTGCCAGCAGCCAAGCAAGCGGGGGGAGAAATGAGCAGTTCTTC. Translated, it gives CASSQASGGRNEQFF.